What follows are 23 T cell receptor beta chains derived from one specimen sequenced in a study of response to subunit inactivated influenza vaccine (dated by TCRdb to 2016 to 2019). Receptor amplification or capture employed RT-PCR. The sample was run on an Illumina HiSeq 2500. TCRdb reprocessing: public reads trimmed at Q25 with fastp, clones called with MiXCR, in-frame beta chains kept. Each CDR3 protein appears once, grouped with its most common genes and DNA. The table for this sample lists about 480,000 distinct CDR3 sequences; about 25% of them were counted only once. Approximately 2% of the sample is in the top ten clones. The sequencing here drew on CD4+ T cells sorted from PBMCs, taken approximately 5 days after vaccination. These receptors came from a man aged 45-65 years who received an inactivated influenza vaccine. Donor details come from another sample of the same person, matched by shared clones.

V is TRBV3-1 and J is TRBJ2-5; D possibly corresponds to TRBD1 (6 bases). The V end lost 8 bases, the J end lost 5 bases, and 18 bases lay between the germline ends. The V gene's germline CDR1 is LGHDT and CDR2 YNNKEL (reference sequence). The CDR3 loop spans 14 amino acids. The CDR3 loop reads CASVSRGLTETQYF. CDR3 nucleotides: TGTGCCAGCGTTTCCAGGGGTCTGACGGAGACCCAGTACTTC.

This clonotype was seen a few times. The missing conserved phenylalanine or tryptophan at the end of this CDR3 makes a read error likely. The limits of the CDR3 on the DNA are not certain, so only TCRdb's listed CDR3 is given. The chain recombines TRBV6-6 with TRBJ2-5; no DNA check was done on the table's D call, TRBD2. In germline, CDR1 is MNHNY, CDR2 SVGAGI (reference sequence). Counting both end residues, the CDR3 totals 12 amino acids. CDR3 residues: CASSPAGTSILA.

This sequence joins TRBV7-9 and TRBJ2-1; 10 positions agree with TRBD1. The ends lost 2 bases at V and 7 bases at J; junction bases unmatched: 8. The CDR3 sequence is 16 residues long. Germline loops: CDR1 SEHNR, CDR2 FQNEAQ (reference sequence). CDR3 in DNA: TGTGCCAGCAGCTTACCGCCGGGACAGGGGCCAAATGAGCAGTTCTTC. It is translated as CASSLPPGQGPNEQFF. Complete variable domain (other parts from reference TRBV7-9 and TRBJ2-1): DTGVSQNPRHKITKRGQNVTFRCDPISEHNRLYWYRQTLGQGPEFLTYFQNEAQLEKSRLLSDRFSAERPKGSFSTLEIQRTEQGDSAMYLCASSLPPGQGPNEQFFGPGTRLTVL.

This clonotype was recorded a few times. The CDR3 nucleotides are TGTGCCAGCAGTTTCGAACAGGGGAAAGACGAGCAGTACTTC. This gives the protein CASSFEQGKDEQYF. J is TRBJ2-7 and V is TRBV28; 7 positions match TRBD1. The germline gives CDR1 MDHEN, CDR2 SYDVKM. The CDR3 loop spans 14 amino acids. Losses at the gene ends were 3 bases for V and 5 bases for J; bases not matched to a gene: 7.

This clonotype was counted only a few times. This rearrangement joins TRBV15 to TRBJ1-5; 8 positions agree with TRBD1. The CDR3 runs to 16 residues. Germline assignment: CDR1 LNHNV and CDR2 YYDKDF (reference sequence). Trimming took 3 bases from V and 0 from J; bases not matched to a gene: 4. The CDR3: CATSSWTGSSNQPQHF. CDR3 nucleotides: TGTGCCACCAGCAGTTGGACAGGGTCTAGCAATCAGCCCCAGCATTTT.

This clonotype has more than one count but fewer than ten. The chain has TRBV5-6 and TRBJ2-3; 9 nucleotides align to TRBD2. The V and J ends lost 0 bases and 3 bases, in that order; junction bases with no gene match: 8. The CDR3 runs to 17 residues. Germline CDR1 SGHDT, CDR2 YYEEEE. As DNA, the CDR3 is TGTGCCAGCAGCTTGGATTTCAGCACTAGCGGGACAGATACGCAGTATTTT. Protein product: CASSLDFSTSGTDTQYF.

The V and J genes are TRBV20-1 and TRBJ2-1, with D possibly being TRBD2 (5 bases). The CDR3 totals 16 residues. With 5 bases removed from V and 4 bases from J, the gap between germline ends came to 21 bases. Germline assignment: CDR1 DFQATT and CDR2 SNEGSKA (reference sequence). The CDR3 here is CSAARAAGALYNEQFF. DNA of the CDR3: TGCAGTGCTGCGCGGGCCGCGGGTGCCCTATACAATGAGCAGTTCTTC.

The chain carries TRBV3-1 and TRBJ2-7, with D maybe TRBD1 (5 bases). This CDR3 spans 14 amino acids. V was trimmed by 5 bases and J by 2 bases, leaving 13 bases between them. Looked up from germline, CDR1 is LGHDT and CDR2 is YNNKEL (reference sequence). The CDR3 DNA sequence: TGTGCCAGCAGCTCCTCCCTGGGGCCCTACGAGCAGTACTTC. Translating it yields CASSSSLGPYEQYF.

This clonotype showed up just a few times. The chain combines TRBV5-1 with TRBJ2-2; 7 bases are shared with TRBD1. Unmatched junction bases numbered 5, after V lost 8 bases and J lost 1 base. Germline V gene data show CDR1 as SGHRS and CDR2 as YFSETQ. This CDR3 spans 14 amino acids. The CDR3 DNA is TGCGCCAGTTATGGACAGGTGAACACCGGGGAGCTGTTTTTT. It codes for CASYGQVNTGELFF. The variable domain in full, with the rest retrieved from reference TRBV5-1 and TRBJ2-2, is KAGVTQTPRYLIKTRGQQVTLSCSPISGHRSVSWYQQTPGQGLQFLFEYFSETQRNKGNFPGRFSGRQFSNSRSEMNVSTLELGDSALYLCASYGQVNTGELFFGEGSRLTVL.

The chain joins TRBV20-1 to TRBJ2-7, with a tentative D call TRBD1 (5 bases). Germline values: CDR1 DFQATT, CDR2 SNEGSKA (reference sequence). The CDR3 loop spans 13 amino acids. V dropped 4 bases and J dropped 0 bases, with 10 bases sitting between them. In DNA form, the CDR3 reads TGCAGTGCTACCAAAGACAGCTCCTACGAGCAGTACTTC. Translation: CSATKDSSYEQYF.

The chain joins TRBV28 to TRBJ1-1; 7 bases are shared with TRBD1. Germline loops: CDR1 MDHEN, CDR2 SYDVKM. The CDR3 extends over 13 amino acids. V was pared by 1 base and J by 6 bases, with 2 bases of the junction left unmatched. CDR3 loop: CASSLLGTAEAFF. CDR3 nucleotide sequence: TGTGCCAGCAGTTTATTGGGGACAGCTGAAGCTTTCTTT. The complete variable domain, with remaining parts taken from reference TRBV28 and TRBJ1-1, reads DVKVTQSSRYLVKRTGEKVFLECVQDMDHENMFWYRQDPGLGLRLIYFSYDVKMKEKGDIPEGYSVSREKKERFSLILESASTNQTSMYLCASSLLGTAEAFFGQGTRLTVV.

This clonotype was found many times. One end of the junction varies from germline; a read error may be responsible. This chain uses TRBV5-1 with TRBJ2-1; D is perhaps TRBD2 (6 bases). The CDR3 consists of 13 residues. Germline values: CDR1 SGHRS, CDR2 YFSETQ. CDR3 residues: CASSLGGFDEQFF. CDR3 sequence (DNA): TGTGCCAGCAGCTTGGGAGGATTCGATGAGCAGTTCTTC.

This clonotype was counted a single time. CDR3 sequence (DNA): TGCAGTGCTAGAGATTTACGGACAGGGGCCAACTACGAGCAGTACTTC. Residues: CSARDLRTGANYEQYF. The rearrangement links TRBV20-1 to TRBJ2-7, with 9 bases aligning to TRBD1. Germline V gene lookup returns CDR1 DFQATT and CDR2 SNEGSKA (reference sequence). Trimming removed 0 bases from V and 3 bases from J; junction bases left unmatched: 9. The CDR3 consists of 16 residues.

J is TRBJ2-1 and V is TRBV2; 9 bases agree with TRBD1. This CDR3 comprises 15 residues. Unmatched junction bases numbered 14, after V lost 10 bases and J lost 7 bases. The V gene's germline CDR1 is SNHLY and CDR2 FYNNEI. CDR3 sequence (DNA): TGTGCCACCAGAGATAGGGACAGGGCCCTAAATGAGCAGTTCTTC. Amino acids: CATRDRDRALNEQFF.

The rearrangement links TRBV10-2 to TRBJ2-2; D call uncertain. The germline gives CDR1 WSHSY, CDR2 SAAADI. The CDR3 is made up of 15 amino acids. V lost 0 bases and J 1 base, leaving 6 bases between the germline ends. The DNA of the CDR3 is TGCGCCAGCAGTGAGTCGCAACGGAACACCGGGGAGCTGTTTTTT. Protein: CASSESQRNTGELFF.

This clonotype has more than one count but fewer than ten. The chain employs TRBV27 and TRBJ2-3; 11 bases match TRBD2. CDR1 and CDR2 (germline): MNHEY, SMNVEV (reference sequence). This CDR3 has 19 residues. J lost 2 bases, V lost 2 bases, and 12 bases had no gene match. CDR3 in DNA: TGTGCCAGCAGTTTACGGCCACCGGGACTAGCGGATATCACAGATACGCAGTATTTT. The encoded protein is CASSLRPPGLADITDTQYF.

There are a few counts of this clonotype. The chain has TRBV20-1 and TRBJ2-3; D is undetermined. This CDR3 has 13 residues. Germline V gene sequence: CDR1 DFQATT, CDR2 SNEGSKA (reference sequence). Trimming shortened V by 6 bases and J by 1 base, and 11 bases separated the two germline ends. This chain's CDR3 is CSAPGSGTDTQYF. In nucleotides, the CDR3 is TGCAGTGCCCCCGGAAGCGGCACAGATACGCAGTATTTT.

The chain combines TRBV5-8 with TRBJ2-3, with 8 bases aligning to TRBD1. Trimming at V came to 2 bases and at J to 1 base, leaving 9 bases not matched to a gene. The CDR3 has 17 residues. In germline, CDR1 is SGHTS, CDR2 YDEGEE. CDR3 nucleotides: TGTGCCAGCAGCTTATTCGATGGGACAGGCCGCACAGATACGCAGTATTTT. Protein: CASSLFDGTGRTDTQYF.

The V call is TRBV6-1, the J call TRBJ1-5; no clear D gene. Germline values: CDR1 MNHNS, CDR2 SASEGT. This CDR3 has 14 residues. With 4 bases removed from V and 5 bases from J, the gap between germline ends came to 12 bases. Written as DNA, the CDR3 is TGTGCCAGCAGTGCAGGACTGGCCGATCAGCCCCAGCATTTT. Translated: CASSAGLADQPQHF.

V and J are TRBV11-2 and TRBJ1-2, with a weak D call TRBD1 (5 bases). The CDR3 runs 19 residues. V dropped 6 bases and J dropped 0 bases, with 26 bases sitting between them. CDR1 is SGHAT and CDR2 is FQNNGV in the germline V gene. The CDR3 DNA reads as TGTGCCAGCAGGCGAGGTGGTTTACGCAGGGTTCATTCTAACTATGGCTACACCTTC. This codes for CASRRGGLRRVHSNYGYTF.

This clonotype came up a few times. V and J are TRBV6-1 and TRBJ2-2; D possibly corresponds to TRBD1 (6 bases). The germline V and J ends were trimmed by 7 bases and 4 bases, with 19 bases remaining between them. This CDR3 is 16 amino acids long. The germline V gene encodes CDR1 MNHNS and CDR2 SASEGT. The CDR3, as DNA: TGTGCCAGCAAAAAAAGTTGGGGGCTTGGCACCGGGGAGCTGTTTTTT. This encodes CASKKSWGLGTGELFF.

In its sample, this clonotype was seen a few times. The chain links TRBV2 to TRBJ2-1; weak D call: TRBD1 (5 bases). V dropped 3 bases and J dropped 5 bases, with 17 bases sitting between them. This CDR3 has 16 residues. The germline V gene encodes CDR1 SNHLY and CDR2 FYNNEI. The CDR3 here is CASSDRVGVGNNEQFF. For the CDR3, the DNA is TGTGCCAGCAGTGATAGGGTAGGGGTAGGAAACAATGAGCAGTTCTTC.

This chain uses TRBV29-1 with TRBJ2-3; 8 nucleotides agree with TRBD2. The J segment lost 6 bases and the V segment lost 4 bases, leaving 3 bases of the junction unmatched. From germline, CDR1 is SQVTM and CDR2 ANQGSEA. This CDR3 is 12 amino acids long. The CDR3 DNA reads TGCAGCGTTGTGAGCGGGAGTGATACGCAGTATTTT. This encodes CSVVSGSDTQYF.